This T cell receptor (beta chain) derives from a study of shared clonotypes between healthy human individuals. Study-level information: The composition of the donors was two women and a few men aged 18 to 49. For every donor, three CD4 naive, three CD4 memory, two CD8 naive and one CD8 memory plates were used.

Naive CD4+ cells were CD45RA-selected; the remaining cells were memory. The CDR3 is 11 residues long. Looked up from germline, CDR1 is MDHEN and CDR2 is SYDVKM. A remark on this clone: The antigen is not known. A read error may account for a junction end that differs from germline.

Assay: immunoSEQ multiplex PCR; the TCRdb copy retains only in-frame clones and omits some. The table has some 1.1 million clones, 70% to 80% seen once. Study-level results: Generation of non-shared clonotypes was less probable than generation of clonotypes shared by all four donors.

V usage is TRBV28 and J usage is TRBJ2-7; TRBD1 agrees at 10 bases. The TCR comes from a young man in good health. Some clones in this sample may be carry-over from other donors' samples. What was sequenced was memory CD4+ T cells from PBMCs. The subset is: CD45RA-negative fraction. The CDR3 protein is CASSRGGQGSF. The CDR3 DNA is TGTGCCAGCAGTCGGGGGGGACAGGGGAGCTTC. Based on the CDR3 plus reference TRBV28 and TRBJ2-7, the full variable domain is DVKVTQSSRYLVKRTGEKVFLECVQDMDHENMFWYRQDPGLGLRLIYFSYDVKMKEKGDIPEGYSVSREKKERFSLILESASTNQTSMYLCASSRGGQGSFGPGTRLTVT.